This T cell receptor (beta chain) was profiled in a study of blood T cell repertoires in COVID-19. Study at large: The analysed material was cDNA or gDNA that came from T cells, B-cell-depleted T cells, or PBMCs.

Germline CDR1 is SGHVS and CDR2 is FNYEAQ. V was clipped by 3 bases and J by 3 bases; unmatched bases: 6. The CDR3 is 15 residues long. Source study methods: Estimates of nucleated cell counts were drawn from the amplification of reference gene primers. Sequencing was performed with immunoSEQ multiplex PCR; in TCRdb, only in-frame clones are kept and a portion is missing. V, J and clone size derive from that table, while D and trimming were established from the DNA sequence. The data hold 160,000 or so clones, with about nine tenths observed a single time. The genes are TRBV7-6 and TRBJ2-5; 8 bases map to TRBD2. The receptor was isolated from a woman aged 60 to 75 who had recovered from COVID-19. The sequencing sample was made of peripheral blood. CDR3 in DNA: TGTGCCAGCAGCTTTAGAGCGGGGGAGAAAGAGACCCAGTACTTC. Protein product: CASSFRAGEKETQYF.